What follows is one TCR beta chain and its context. Repertoires were generated with immunoSEQ multiplex PCR, while TCRdb's copy carries only in-frame clones and drops some. The table lists about 140,000 clones, 85% to 90% of them singletons. The sample comes from a study of cytomegalovirus exposure and HLA in healthy donors. At the level of the study: According to later analysis, the same platform produced the roughly 120 validation and 600 to 800 first-cohort repertoires.

Trimming at V came to 6 bases and at J to 5 bases, leaving 12 bases not matched to a gene. Germline assignment: CDR1 SGHVS and CDR2 FNYEAQ. The CDR3 contains 15 residues. The source of this sequence is a young man in good health and CMV-seronegative. The sequenced material came from PBMCs. The rearrangement uses TRBV7-6 and TRBJ1-2; 7 bases agree with TRBD1. DNA for the CDR3: TGTGCCAGCAGTTCGACCCAGGGGGGAAGATATGGCTACACCTTC. It translates to CASSSTQGGRYGYTF. The variable domain in full, completed from reference TRBV7-6 and TRBJ1-2, reads GAGVSQSPRYKVTKRGQDVALRCDPISGHVSLYWYRQALGQGPEFLTYFNYEAQQDKSGLPNDRFSAERPEGSISTLTIQRTEQRDSAMYRCASSSTQGGRYGYTFGSGTRLTVV.